This TCR beta chain originates from a study of CD8 T cells in ankylosing spondylitis. Turning to this clonotype: What it binds is unknown.

Quantitative barcoded 5'-RACE was used to prepare TCR beta libraries. TCRdb redid the calling of the 5' RACE reads with MiXCR, one entry per CDR3 protein. The sample yields more than 650,000 distinct CDR3 sequences, roughly 12% seen once. Findings of the study overall: Seemingly distinctive of ankylosing spondylitis blood was a TCR beta motif formed by eight highly homologous variants. Enrichment of disease-linked clones was reportedly significant in matched ankylosing spondylitis synovial fluid.

Germline V gives CDR1 SGHRS, CDR2 YFSETQ. V was clipped by 0 bases and J by 8 bases; unmatched bases: 10. This CDR3 comprises 16 residues. This TCR came from a male donor with ankylosing spondylitis. The J gene is TRBJ2-3, the V gene TRBV5-1; 9 bases fit TRBD1. Source material: blood, either unsorted or a sorted T cell fraction (not recorded which). The CDR3 spells CASSLGPGQGASTQYF. The CDR3 DNA reads as TGCGCCAGCAGCTTGGGACCGGGACAGGGTGCGAGTACGCAGTATTTT.